This is a list of T cell receptor beta chains from one sample in a study of blood T cell repertoires in COVID-19. Profiled with immunoSEQ multiplex PCR; TCRdb holds only in-frame clones, not every one. Counted here are 350,000 or so clones, 80% to 90% occurring once; the ten biggest clones make up more than 9%. Sequenced material: peripheral blood. These receptors were taken from a woman aged 25 to 39 with COVID-19, enrolled during active disease. The CDR3 runs from the conserved cysteine through the conserved F or W. Fields, in order: CDR3 protein, CDR3 DNA, D gene, J gene, V gene, clone size. A D gene is named only where the DNA matches it firmly. Size values are once, few and many counts, or a class for expanded clones, and some rows have none.

CASSWTGFRDGYTF	TGTGCCAGCAGCTGGACAGGTTTTAGGGATGGCTACACCTTC	TRBD1	TRBJ1-2	TRBV7-2	NA
CASTGISAGNTEAFF	TGTGCCAGCACCGGGATCTCCGCGGGGAACACTGAAGCTTTCTTT	NA	TRBJ1-1	TRBV6-5	NA
CASSLDSYNSPLHF	TGTGCCAGCAGCCTTGACAGTTATAATTCACCCCTCCACTTT	NA	TRBJ1-6	TRBV7-3	NA
CAIQGIDSGNTIYF	TGTGCCATACAGGGTATTGACTCTGGAAACACCATATATTTT	NA	TRBJ1-3	TRBV10-3	NA
CASSPGQSTDTQYF	TGCGCCAGCAGCCCTGGACAGAGCACAGATACGCAGTATTTT	NA	TRBJ2-3	TRBV5-1	NA
CASSQDRGSPLHF	TGTGCCAGCAGCCAAGATCGAGGGTCACCCCTCCACTTT	NA	TRBJ1-6	TRBV3-1/TRBV3-2	NA
CASSQSVVMVRDRQYF	TGCGCCAGCAGCCAGTCGGTTGTTATGGTCCGGGACAGGCAGTACTTC	TRBD1	TRBJ2-7	TRBV4-3	NA
CASSYSKTGLAFF	TGTGCCAGCAGTTACTCGAAAACGGGACTAGCTTTCTTT	NA	TRBJ1-1	TRBV6-2/TRBV6-3	NA
CASSMRGGRPSNQPQHF	TGTGCCAGTAGTATGAGGGGGGGGCGTCCTAGCAATCAGCCCCAGCATTTT	NA	TRBJ1-5	TRBV19	NA
CASSVGLAANEQFF	TGTGCCAGCAGCGTAGGACTAGCGGCTAATGAGCAGTTCTTC	TRBD2	TRBJ2-1	TRBV14	NA
CASSPGQGWDYGYTF	TGCGCCAGCAGCCCCGGACAGGGTTGGGACTATGGCTACACCTTC	TRBD1	TRBJ1-2	TRBV5-1	NA
CASSHMTSGVETQYF	TGTGCCAGCAGCCACATGACTAGCGGGGTAGAGACCCAGTACTTC	TRBD2	TRBJ2-5	TRBV3-1/TRBV3-2	NA
CASSQEIWTGYNEQFF	TGTGCCAGCAGCCAAGAAATATGGACAGGTTACAATGAGCAGTTCTTC	TRBD1	TRBJ2-1	TRBV4-2	NA
CASSRRDLSYEQYF	TGTGCCAGCAGCCGGAGGGACTTGTCCTACGAGCAGTACTTC	NA	TRBJ2-7	TRBV7-9	NA
CASSLGLASSYEQYF	TGTGCCAGCAGCCTCGGACTAGCAAGCTCCTACGAGCAGTACTTC	TRBD2	TRBJ2-7	TRBV27	NA
CASSLEVGRYEQYF	TGTGCCAGCAGCTTAGAAGTCGGGAGGTACGAGCAGTACTTC	TRBD2	TRBJ2-7	TRBV7-2	NA
CASSLVRSVTDTQYF	TGTGCCAGCAGCTTAGTGCGTTCTGTCACAGATACGCAGTATTTT	NA	TRBJ2-3	TRBV7-9	NA
CASSRAGPAGEQYF	TGTGCCAGCAGCCGAGCGGGACCCGCGGGCGAGCAGTACTTC	TRBD2	TRBJ2-7	TRBV14	NA
CASSFGQGNIADTQYF	TGTGCCAGCAGTTTTGGGCAGGGTAATATTGCAGATACGCAGTATTTT	NA	TRBJ2-3	TRBV27	NA
CASSQVQSTEAFF	TGCGCCAGCAGCCAAGTTCAGTCCACTGAAGCTTTCTTT	NA	TRBJ1-1	TRBV4-3	NA
CASSLQGLGNQPQHF	TGTGCCAGCAGCTTACAGGGCTTGGGCAATCAGCCCCAGCATTTT	NA	TRBJ1-5	TRBV7-2	NA
CAISVGGNNQPQHF	TGTGCCATCAGTGTAGGCGGGAACAATCAGCCCCAGCATTTT	NA	TRBJ1-5	TRBV10-3	NA
CARTPSGSFYEQYF	TGTGCTAGGACACCTAGCGGGAGTTTCTACGAGCAGTACTTC	TRBD2	TRBJ2-7	TRBV7-7	once
CASSDPGTGIRTEAFF	TGTGCCAGCAGCGATCCCGGGACAGGGATTCGGACTGAAGCTTTCTTT	TRBD1	TRBJ1-1	TRBV5-4	NA
CSVRTGITEAFF	TGCAGCGTGAGAACAGGGATCACTGAAGCTTTCTTT	NA	TRBJ1-1	TRBV29-1	NA